Ten or more counts support the clone carrying this TCR beta chain. Its cognate antigen is unknown. One entry per CDR3 protein results from TCRdb running MiXCR on the RT-PCR reads. The repertoire holds 500,000 to 550,000 distinct CDR3 sequences, with around 8% as singletons. This specimen comes from a study of response to subunit inactivated influenza vaccine. Trimming shortened V by 4 bases and J by 0 bases, and 10 bases separated the two germline ends. The CDR3 has 14 residues. CDR1 is ENHRY and CDR2 is SYGVKD in the germline V gene. Study-level points and caveats: With each seasonal influenza vaccination, the authors suggested, few new T cells are recruited.

The source material was PBMCs from blood, sampled about 23 months after vaccination. The sequence derives from a man between 50 and 69 years old who received an inactivated influenza vaccine. The chain uses TRBV10-3 and TRBJ2-7, with D possibly being TRBD1 or TRBD2 (5 bases each). The CDR3 is CAISGQGDSYEQYF. For the CDR3, the DNA is TGTGCCATCAGTGGGCAGGGAGACTCCTACGAGCAGTACTTC.